This TCR beta chain was documented in a study of T cell responses to AZD1222 COVID-19 vaccine. The assay was immunoSEQ multiplex PCR, and TCRdb's table has in-frame clones only and misses some. Found here are about 180,000 clones, just over 90% of them singletons; the top ten hold 2.6%. Germline-derived CDR1 and CDR2 are MGHDK and SYGVNS. There are 14 residues in the CDR3. V lost 4 bases and J lost 0, with 4 bases in between. The clonotype originates from an adult in good health. The rearrangement joins TRBV25-1 to TRBJ2-6, with D uncertain. The specimen was peripheral blood, collected on day 0 of AZD1222 vaccination. CDR3 sequence (DNA): TGTGCCAGCAGTGGAAGCTCTGGGGCCAACGTCCTGACTTTC. It codes for CASSGSSGANVLTF.